The T cell receptor (beta chain) under discussion was sequenced for a study of blood T cell repertoires in COVID-19. At the level of the study: T cells, B-cell-depleted T cells, or PBMCs supplied cDNA or gDNA.

The CDR3 totals 13 residues. Germline CDR1 reads KGHSH; CDR2 reads LQKENI. Trimming cost V 3 bases and J 6 bases, with 11 bases left between them. This clone has more than one count but fewer than ten. Participants spanned ages roughly 18 to 95 years and resided in some 22 US areas. As handled by the study authors: Reference gene primers were amplified, and this amplification served to estimate nucleated cell counts. The data were produced by immunoSEQ multiplex PCR, yet TCRdb's version contains in-frame clones alone and is incomplete. The D gene and trimming were derived from the DNA, and the V and J assignments and clone size from that table. The sample yields 230,000 or so clones, roughly 81% seen once.

The chain joins TRBV18 to TRBJ1-2; D remains unclear. The TCR sequence derives from a woman aged 45 to 65 who had been exposed to COVID-19. The sample taken for sequencing was PBMCs or T cells enriched from blood (not recorded which). This CDR3 reads CASSPEPVHGYTF. The CDR3 DNA follows: TGTGCCAGCTCACCGGAGCCGGTTCATGGCTACACCTTC.